This TCR beta chain originates from a study of blood T cells in healthy people across ages. Study summary: T cells yielded about one barcoded beta molecule per two cells through template switching.

The V segment lost 0 bases and the J segment 2 bases; nucleotides outside the gene matches: 11. The CDR3 is made up of 19 amino acids. CDR1 is LGHNA, CDR2 YNFKEQ, per germline. In its sample, this clonotype was seen a few times. Combining a sample-barcoded 5' primer with a J-beta primer mix, a second PCR ran for roughly 6 to 12 cycles. Through a template-switch adaptor with 12 random nucleotides, each cDNA molecule received a tag. TCRdb passed the 5' RACE reads through MiXCR, listing each CDR3 protein once. The data contain about 1.8 million distinct CDR3 sequences, around 50% of them singletons. This sequence originates from a woman in her forties in good health. Sequenced material: blood. The chain employs TRBV4-2 and TRBJ2-3, with 10 bases lining up with TRBD2. The CDR3 reads CASSQDRGLAGANTDTQYF. In nucleotides, the CDR3 is TGTGCCAGCAGCCAAGATAGAGGGCTAGCGGGGGCGAACACAGATACGCAGTATTTT.